A selection of T cell receptor beta chains follows, all from one sample in a study of T cell responses to AZD1222 COVID-19 vaccine. Method: immunoSEQ multiplex PCR; TCRdb's copy keeps in-frame clones and lacks some. The data contain around 130,000 clones, 90% to 95% of them singletons. The sequences come from peripheral blood, collected on day 0 of AZD1222 vaccination. These receptors all come from an adult in good health. CDR3s include the opening cysteine and the closing phenylalanine or tryptophan. A D gene is named only where the DNA matches it firmly. Not every row has a clone size; where given, it reads once, few, many or a size class.

.	TRBV11-2	.	TRBJ1-1	TGTGCCAGCAGCTTTTCCTGGCAGGGCCGAACTGAAGCTTTCTTT	CASSFSWQGRTEAFF
.	TRBV29-1	TRBD2	TRBJ2-1	TGCAGCACCTCGGGGGGGTCCTACAATGAGCAGTTCTTC	CSTSGGSYNEQFF
.	TRBV30	.	TRBJ1-1	TGTGCCTGGACTTCGGGGAGGGTAGCTTTCTTT	CAWTSGRVAFF
.	TRBV29-1	.	TRBJ1-3	TGCAGCGTTGTGGGTGCTGGAAACACCATATATTTT	CSVVGAGNTIYF
.	TRBV28	.	TRBJ1-5	TGTGCCTCCCACTTGGGAGGGGGCAATCAGCCCCAGCATTTT	CASHLGGGNQPQHF
.	TRBV6-5	.	TRBJ2-1	TGTGCCAGCAGTTGGAGCTCCTACAATGAGCAGTTCTTC	CASSWSSYNEQFF
.	TRBV6-1	TRBD1	TRBJ1-3	TGTGCCAGCAGTGAAGCGGAAGACAGGGGGTACACCATATATTTT	CASSEAEDRGYTIYF
.	TRBV4-2	.	TRBJ2-5	TGTGCCAGCAGCCAAGTAGATTCAGGAGCAGAGACCCAGTACTTC	CASSQVDSGAETQYF
.	TRBV12-3/TRBV12-4	.	TRBJ2-2	TGTGCCAGCACCTGGGGGGCCGGGGAGCTGTTTTTT	CASTWGAGELFF
few	TRBV5-1	TRBD2	TRBJ2-7	TGCGCCAGCAGCTTGACTAGCGGGATTGGATACGAGCAGTACTTC	CASSLTSGIGYEQYF
.	TRBV11-2	.	TRBJ2-1	TGTGCCAGCAGCTTATTTCAGAATGAGCAGTTCTTC	CASSLFQNEQFF
.	TRBV5-1	.	TRBJ2-2	TGCGCCAGCAGCTTTCGGGGTACCGGGGAGCTGTTTTTT	CASSFRGTGELFF
.	TRBV20-1	.	TRBJ2-7	TGCAGTGCTAGTAGGGCTTACGAGCAGTACTTC	CSASRAYEQYF
.	TRBV6-6	.	TRBJ2-1	TGTGCCAGCACCGCCCTTAGGACAGCGTGGGACAATGAGCAGTTCTTC	CASTALRTAWDNEQFF
.	TRBV7-9	.	TRBJ1-4	TGTGCCAGCAGCCACTCCTTTTCTGAAAAACTGTTTTTT	CASSHSFSEKLFF
.	TRBV3-1/TRBV3-2	TRBD1	TRBJ1-2	TGTGCCAGCAGCCAAGACCGAACAGGGGGCCGAGGCTACACCTTC	CASSQDRTGGRGYTF
few	TRBV9	TRBD1	TRBJ1-1	TGTGCCAGCAGCGTAGGGGGACAGGGGGCATCCACTGAAGCTTTCTTT	CASSVGGQGASTEAFF
.	TRBV15	TRBD2	TRBJ2-2	TGTGCCACCAGTAGCGGGAGGATAAACACCGGGGAGCTGTTTTTT	CATSSGRINTGELFF
.	TRBV5-1	.	TRBJ1-2	TGCGCCAGCAGTGCCCCAGGGGAGAACTATGGCTACACCTTC	CASSAPGENYGYTF
once	TRBV29-1	.	TRBJ2-2	TGCAGCGTTGATAGGTCGGGAACCGGGGAGCTGTTTTTT	CSVDRSGTGELFF
.	TRBV25-1	.	TRBJ2-1	TGTGCCAGCCTCGGGGGCTTCTACAATGAGCAGTTCTTC	CASLGGFYNEQFF
.	TRBV30	.	TRBJ2-7	TGTGCCTGGAGTGCCCATGTCTCACCGCGAAAGGGCTACGAGCAGTACTTC	CAWSAHVSPRKGYEQYF
.	TRBV30	.	TRBJ2-7	TGTGCCTGGAGTGATAACAGGATCCCCTACGAGCAGTACTTC	CAWSDNRIPYEQYF
.	TRBV7-9	TRBD1	TRBJ2-1	TGTGCCAGCAGCTTTTTAACAGGGGGTGAGCAGTTCTTC	CASSFLTGGEQFF
.	TRBV29-1	.	TRBJ2-3	TGCAGCCTCCGCGTTGACGGGGCCACAGATACGCAGTATTTT	CSLRVDGATDTQYF
few	TRBV7-9	TRBD1	TRBJ2-7	TGTGCCAGCAGCGGAGCCGGGACAGGGATCTACGAGCAGTACTTC	CASSGAGTGIYEQYF
.	TRBV5-1	.	TRBJ2-1	TGCGCCAGCAGCTTGGGGGGCGCGTTTGAGCAGTTCTTC	CASSLGGAFEQFF
.	TRBV6-5	TRBD1	TRBJ2-7	TGTGCCACCCCGGGACAGGCCTCCTGGGGGCAGTACTTC	CATPGQASWGQYF
.	TRBV4-2	.	TRBJ2-7	TGTGCCAGCAGCCAACCGACGGGAGCAGGCGAGCAGTACTTC	CASSQPTGAGEQYF
.	TRBV4-2	.	TRBJ1-1	TGTGCCAGCAGCCAAGATCCGAGGGGTGTGGAAGCTTTCTTT	CASSQDPRGVEAFF
.	TRBV18	.	TRBJ1-1	TGTGCCAGCTCACCAATTGGGAACACTGAAGCTTTCTTT	CASSPIGNTEAFF
.	TRBV7-6	.	TRBJ2-2	TGTGCCAGCAGCTTAGCAGTTGGACTTCCAAACACCGGGGAGCTGTTTTTT	CASSLAVGLPNTGELFF
.	TRBV10-3	.	TRBJ2-3	TGTGCCATCAGTGGACCTTCGGTCACAGATACGCAGTATTTT	CAISGPSVTDTQYF
few	TRBV7-9	.	TRBJ2-2	TGTGCCAGCAGCCCCCGGACTACCCTTGCCGGGGAGCTGTTTTTT	CASSPRTTLAGELFF
.	TRBV30	TRBD1	TRBJ1-1	TGTGCCTGGAGTCTGACAGGGGCCACTGAAGCTTTCTTT	CAWSLTGATEAFF
.	TRBV5-4	TRBD2	TRBJ2-1	TGTGCCAGCAGCTTGTTGGGGGGGAATAACAATGAGCAGTTCTTC	CASSLLGGNNNEQFF
once	TRBV9	.	TRBJ1-3	TGTGCCAGCAGCGTAGAGGGACTTGGAAACACCATATATTTT	CASSVEGLGNTIYF
.	TRBV4-2	.	TRBJ2-3	TGTGCCAGCAGCCAAGGTACGGGAGTCACAGATACGCAGTATTTT	CASSQGTGVTDTQYF
.	TRBV28	TRBD1	TRBJ2-7	TGTGCCAGCACCGACCGGGACAGGGGCCCCCAGCAGTACTTC	CASTDRDRGPQQYF
.	TRBV19	.	TRBJ2-4	TGTGCCAGTAGTAGCCCCGCTTTAGCCAAAAACATTCAGTACTTC	CASSSPALAKNIQYF
.	TRBV12-3/TRBV12-4	.	TRBJ1-2	TGTGCCAGCAGTTTCAGTCAGATTGGCTACACCTTC	CASSFSQIGYTF
.	TRBV24-1	TRBD2	TRBJ2-1	TGTGCCACCAGTGATTTAGCGGGAGGGCTCTACAATGAGCAGTTCTTC	CATSDLAGGLYNEQFF
.	TRBV19	.	TRBJ1-6	TGTGCCAGTCGACACCTCTTACAAGGCGGGGAGAATTCACCCCTCCACTTT	CASRHLLQGGENSPLHF
.	TRBV3-1/TRBV3-2	TRBD2	TRBJ2-2	TGTGCCAGCAGCCAAGATTGGCTAGCGGGGAACACCGGGGAGCTGTTTTTT	CASSQDWLAGNTGELFF
.	TRBV12-3/TRBV12-4	.	TRBJ2-1	TGTGCCAGCAGTTTTGATGGGCGGGAGCAGTTCTTC	CASSFDGREQFF
.	TRBV7-2	TRBD1	TRBJ1-2	TGTGCCAGCAGCACCTCCACAGGGGATGGCTACACCTTC	CASSTSTGDGYTF
once	TRBV19	TRBD1	TRBJ1-5	TGTGCCAGTAGTATCGGGACAGGGAAGGCCGGCAATCAGCCCCAGCATTTT	CASSIGTGKAGNQPQHF
.	TRBV7-2	.	TRBJ1-3	TGTGCCAGCACCCTTAGCCCTTCCCCTGGAAACACCATATATTTT	CASTLSPSPGNTIYF
.	TRBV4-3	TRBD1	TRBJ2-1	TGCGCCAGCAGCCAAGAGGGACAGATGGGCAATGAGCAGTTCTTC	CASSQEGQMGNEQFF
.	TRBV9	.	TRBJ1-1	TGTGCCAGCAGCGATGACGGGACGGCCAACACTGAAGCTTTCTTT	CASSDDGTANTEAFF
.	TRBV6-5	.	TRBJ2-1	TGTGCCAGCAGGGTACTAGCTGAAACCTACAATGAGCAGTTCTTC	CASRVLAETYNEQFF
.	TRBV5-4	.	TRBJ2-1	TGTGCCAGCAGCTTGAGAGAGATCATTCGGTGGATCTTC	CASSLREIIRWIF
.	TRBV21-1	.	TRBJ1-2	TGTGCCAGCAGCAAAGGGGAGATCCCGGGACAGGAATGTAACTATGGCTACACCTTC	CASSKGEIPGQECNYGYTF
.	TRBV9	TRBD2	TRBJ2-7	TGTGCCAGCAGCGCCGGGACTAGCGTGTACGAGCAGTACTTC	CASSAGTSVYEQYF
.	TRBV7-2	.	TRBJ1-1	TGTGCCAGCAGCCGGGGGGAGAACACTGAAGCTTTCTTT	CASSRGENTEAFF
.	TRBV30	.	TRBJ1-1	TGTGCCTGGAGTGGGGGGGGCGCGGTGGACACTGAAGCTTTCTTT	CAWSGGGAVDTEAFF
.	TRBV3-1/TRBV3-2	.	TRBJ2-7	TGTGCCAGCAGCCAAGATGTCCACGAGCAGTACTTC	CASSQDVHEQYF
.	TRBV4-2	TRBD1	TRBJ1-4	TGTGCCAGCAGCCAGACAGGGAGCCATGAAAAACTGTTTTTT	CASSQTGSHEKLFF
.	TRBV4-2	.	TRBJ1-5	TGTGCCAGCAGCCAAACCCAGGTCCCCGGGCTAGGCAATCAGCCCCAGCATTTT	CASSQTQVPGLGNQPQHF
.	TRBV6-5	TRBD1	TRBJ1-5	TGTGCCAGCAGAAACACAGGGGGCAGGAATCAGCCCCAGCATTTT	CASRNTGGRNQPQHF